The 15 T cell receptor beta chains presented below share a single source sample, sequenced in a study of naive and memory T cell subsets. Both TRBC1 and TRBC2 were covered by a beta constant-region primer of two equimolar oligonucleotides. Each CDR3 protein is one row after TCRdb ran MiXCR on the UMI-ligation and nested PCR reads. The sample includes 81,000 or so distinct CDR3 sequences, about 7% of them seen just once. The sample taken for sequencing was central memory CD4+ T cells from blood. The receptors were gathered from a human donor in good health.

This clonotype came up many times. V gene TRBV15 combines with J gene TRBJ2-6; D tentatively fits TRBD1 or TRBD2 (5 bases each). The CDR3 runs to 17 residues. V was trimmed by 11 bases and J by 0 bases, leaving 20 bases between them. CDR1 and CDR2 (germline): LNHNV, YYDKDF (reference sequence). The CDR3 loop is CASAARGSHSGANVLTF. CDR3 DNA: TGTGCCTCAGCGGCACGGGGCAGTCACTCTGGGGCCAACGTCCTGACTTTC.

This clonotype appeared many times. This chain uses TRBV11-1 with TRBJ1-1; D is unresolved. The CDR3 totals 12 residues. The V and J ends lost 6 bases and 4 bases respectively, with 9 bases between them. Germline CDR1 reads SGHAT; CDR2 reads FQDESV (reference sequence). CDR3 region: CASSHISTEAFF. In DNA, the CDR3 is TGTGCCAGCAGTCACATTTCCACTGAAGCTTTCTTT.

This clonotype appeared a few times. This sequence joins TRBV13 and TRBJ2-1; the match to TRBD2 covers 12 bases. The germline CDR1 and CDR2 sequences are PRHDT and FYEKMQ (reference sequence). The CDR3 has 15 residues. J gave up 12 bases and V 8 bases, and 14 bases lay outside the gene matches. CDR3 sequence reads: CASYFGLAGRPGQFF. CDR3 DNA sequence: TGTGCCAGCTACTTTGGACTAGCGGGGCGTCCCGGGCAGTTCTTC. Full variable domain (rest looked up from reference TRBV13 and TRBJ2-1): AAGVIQSPRHLIKEKRETATLKCYPIPRHDTVYWYQQGPGQDPQFLISFYEKMQSDKGSIPDRFSAQQFSDYHSELNMSSLELGDSALYFCASYFGLAGRPGQFFGPGTRLTVL.

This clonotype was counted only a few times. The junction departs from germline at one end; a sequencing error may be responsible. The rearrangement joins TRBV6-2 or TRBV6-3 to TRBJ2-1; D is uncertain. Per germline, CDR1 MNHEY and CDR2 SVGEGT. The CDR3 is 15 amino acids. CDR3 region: CASSYSGPAGNEQFF. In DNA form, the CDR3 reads TGTGCCAGCAGCTACTCTGGACCCGCCGGAAATGAGCAGTTCTTC.

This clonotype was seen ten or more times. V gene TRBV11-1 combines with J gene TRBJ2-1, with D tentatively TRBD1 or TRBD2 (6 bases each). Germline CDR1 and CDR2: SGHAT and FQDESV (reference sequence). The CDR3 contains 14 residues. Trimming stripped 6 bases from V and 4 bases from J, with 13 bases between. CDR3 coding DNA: TGTGCCAGCAGGTCCGGGGGCGCGTACAATGAGCAGTTCTTC. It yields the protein CASRSGGAYNEQFF.

The CDR3 DNA reads TGTGCCAGCAGCCAAGGCGGCGGGAGAGCTAATGAGCAGTTCTTC. Its translation is CASSQGGGRANEQFF. The gene calls are TRBV7-2 and TRBJ2-1; 7 bases agree with TRBD2. V was clipped by 5 bases and J by 7 bases; unmatched bases: 11. This CDR3 spans 15 amino acids. Germline V gives CDR1 SGHTA, CDR2 FQGNSA.

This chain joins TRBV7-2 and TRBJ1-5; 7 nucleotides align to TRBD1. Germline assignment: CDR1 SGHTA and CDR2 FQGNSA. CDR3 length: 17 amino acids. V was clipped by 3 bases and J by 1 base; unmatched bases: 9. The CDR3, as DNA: TGTGCCAGCAGCTTCCTTTCAGGGGGAAGGAGCAATCAGCCCCAGCATTTT. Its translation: CASSFLSGGRSNQPQHF.

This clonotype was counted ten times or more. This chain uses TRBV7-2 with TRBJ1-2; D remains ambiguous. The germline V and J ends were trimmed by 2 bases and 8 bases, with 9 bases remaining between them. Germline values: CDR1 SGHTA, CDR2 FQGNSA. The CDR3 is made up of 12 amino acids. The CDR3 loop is CASSLSAQGYTF. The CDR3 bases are TGTGCCAGCAGCTTATCGGCCCAGGGCTACACCTTC.

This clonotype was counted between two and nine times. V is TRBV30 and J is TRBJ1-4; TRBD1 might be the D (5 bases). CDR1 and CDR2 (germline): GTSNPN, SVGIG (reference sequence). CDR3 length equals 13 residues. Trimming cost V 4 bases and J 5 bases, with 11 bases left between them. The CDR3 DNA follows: TGTGCCTGGACAGGGCAGACAAATGAAAAACTGTTTTTT. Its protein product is CAWTGQTNEKLFF.

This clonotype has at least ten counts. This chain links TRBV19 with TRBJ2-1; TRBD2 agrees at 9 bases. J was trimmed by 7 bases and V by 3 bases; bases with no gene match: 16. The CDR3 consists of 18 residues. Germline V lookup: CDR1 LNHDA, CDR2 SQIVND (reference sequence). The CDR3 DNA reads TGTGCCAGTAGTATGCGACACGGGGGTAGCGGGAGCTTTAATGAGCAGTTCTTC. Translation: CASSMRHGGSGSFNEQFF.

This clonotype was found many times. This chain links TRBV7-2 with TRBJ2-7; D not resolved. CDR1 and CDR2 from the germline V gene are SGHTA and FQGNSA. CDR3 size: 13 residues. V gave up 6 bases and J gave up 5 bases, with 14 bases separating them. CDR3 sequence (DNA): TGTGCCAGCAGTTGGGCCAGGTGGGACGAGCAGTACTTC. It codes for CASSWARWDEQYF.

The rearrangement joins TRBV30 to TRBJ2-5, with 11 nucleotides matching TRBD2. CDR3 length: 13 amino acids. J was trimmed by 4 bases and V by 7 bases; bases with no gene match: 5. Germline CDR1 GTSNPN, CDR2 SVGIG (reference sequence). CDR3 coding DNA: TGTGCCTTGACTAGCGGGATTTTAGAGACCCAGTACTTC. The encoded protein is CALTSGILETQYF.

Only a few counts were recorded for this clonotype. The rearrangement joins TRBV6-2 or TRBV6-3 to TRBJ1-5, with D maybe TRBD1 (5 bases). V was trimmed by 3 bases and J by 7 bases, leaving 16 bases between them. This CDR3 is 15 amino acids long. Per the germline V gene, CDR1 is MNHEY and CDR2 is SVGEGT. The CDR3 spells CASSYPAIGGQPQHF. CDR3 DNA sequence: TGTGCCAGCAGTTATCCAGCCATCGGGGGACAGCCCCAGCATTTT.

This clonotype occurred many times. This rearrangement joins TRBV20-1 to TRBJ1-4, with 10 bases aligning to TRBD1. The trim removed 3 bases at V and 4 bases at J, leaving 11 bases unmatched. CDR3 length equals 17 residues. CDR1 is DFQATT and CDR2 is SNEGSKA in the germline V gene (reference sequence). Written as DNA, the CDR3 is TGCAGTGCTAGCGATCGCGGACAGGGGGTTAGTAATGAAAAACTGTTTTTT. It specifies CSASDRGQGVSNEKLFF.

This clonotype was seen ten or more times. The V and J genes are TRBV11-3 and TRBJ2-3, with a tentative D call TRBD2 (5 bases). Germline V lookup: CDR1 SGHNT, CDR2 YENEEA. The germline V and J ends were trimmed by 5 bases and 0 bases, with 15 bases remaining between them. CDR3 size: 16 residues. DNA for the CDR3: TGTGCCAGCAGCCCCCTAGGGCAGCGGAGCACAGATACGCAGTATTTT. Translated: CASSPLGQRSTDTQYF. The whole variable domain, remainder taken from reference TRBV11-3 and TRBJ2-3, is EAGVVQSPRYKIIEKKQPVAFWCNPISGHNTLYWYLQNLGQGPELLIRYENEEAVDDSQLPKDRFSAERLKGVDSTLKIQPAELGDSAVYLCASSPLGQRSTDTQYFGPGTRLTVL.